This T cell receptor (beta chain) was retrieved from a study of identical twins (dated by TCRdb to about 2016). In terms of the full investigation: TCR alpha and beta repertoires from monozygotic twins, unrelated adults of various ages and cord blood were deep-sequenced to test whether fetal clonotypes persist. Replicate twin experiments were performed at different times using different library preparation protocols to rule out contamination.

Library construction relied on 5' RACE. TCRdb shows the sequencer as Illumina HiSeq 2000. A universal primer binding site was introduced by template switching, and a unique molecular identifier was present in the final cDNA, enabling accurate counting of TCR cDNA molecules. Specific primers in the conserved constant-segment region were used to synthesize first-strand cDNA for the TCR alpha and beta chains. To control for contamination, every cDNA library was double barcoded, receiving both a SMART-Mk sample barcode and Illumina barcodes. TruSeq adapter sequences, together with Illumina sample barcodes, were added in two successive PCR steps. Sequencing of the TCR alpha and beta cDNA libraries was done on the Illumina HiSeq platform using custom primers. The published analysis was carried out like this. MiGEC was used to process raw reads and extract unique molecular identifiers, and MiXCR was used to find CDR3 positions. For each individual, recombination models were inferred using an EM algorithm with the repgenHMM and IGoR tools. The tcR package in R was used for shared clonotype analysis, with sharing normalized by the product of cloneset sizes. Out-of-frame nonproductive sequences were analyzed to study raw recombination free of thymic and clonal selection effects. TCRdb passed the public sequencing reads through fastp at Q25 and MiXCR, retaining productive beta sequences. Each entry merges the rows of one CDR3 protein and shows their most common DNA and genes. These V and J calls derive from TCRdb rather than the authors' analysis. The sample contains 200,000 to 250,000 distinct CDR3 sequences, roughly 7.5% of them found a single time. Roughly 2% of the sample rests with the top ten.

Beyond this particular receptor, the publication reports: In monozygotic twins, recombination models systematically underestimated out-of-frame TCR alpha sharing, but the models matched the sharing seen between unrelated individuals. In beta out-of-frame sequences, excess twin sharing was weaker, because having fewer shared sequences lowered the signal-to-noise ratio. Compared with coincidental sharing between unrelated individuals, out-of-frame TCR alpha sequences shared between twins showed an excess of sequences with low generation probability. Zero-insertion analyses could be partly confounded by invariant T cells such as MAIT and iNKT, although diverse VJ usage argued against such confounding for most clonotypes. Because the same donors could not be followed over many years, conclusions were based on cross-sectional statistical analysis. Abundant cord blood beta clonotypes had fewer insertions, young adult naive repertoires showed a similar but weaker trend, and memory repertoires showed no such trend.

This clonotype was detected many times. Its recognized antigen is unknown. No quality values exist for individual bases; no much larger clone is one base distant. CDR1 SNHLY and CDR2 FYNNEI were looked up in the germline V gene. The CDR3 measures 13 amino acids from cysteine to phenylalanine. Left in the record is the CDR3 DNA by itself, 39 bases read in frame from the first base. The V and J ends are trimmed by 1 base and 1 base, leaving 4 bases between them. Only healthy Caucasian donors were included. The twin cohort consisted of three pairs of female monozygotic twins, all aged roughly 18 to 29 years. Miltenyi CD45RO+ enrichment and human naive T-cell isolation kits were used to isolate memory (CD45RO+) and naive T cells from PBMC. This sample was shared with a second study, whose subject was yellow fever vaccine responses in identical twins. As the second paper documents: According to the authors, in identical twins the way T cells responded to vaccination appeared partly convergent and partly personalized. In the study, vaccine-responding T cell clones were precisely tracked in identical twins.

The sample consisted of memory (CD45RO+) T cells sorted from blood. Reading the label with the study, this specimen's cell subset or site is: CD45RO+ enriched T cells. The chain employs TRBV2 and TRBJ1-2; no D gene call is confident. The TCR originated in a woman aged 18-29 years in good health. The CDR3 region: CASSEGNNYGYTF. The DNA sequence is TGTGCCAGCAGTGAAGGGAATAACTATGGCTACACCTTC.